This T cell receptor beta chain was documented in a study of T cells after yellow fever vaccination. Study background: Fractions low in cell number were prepared with SMART-Seq v4 Ultra Low Input.

5'RACE template switching added a universal primer site and UMIs to TCR cDNA. TCRdb ran MiXCR on the 5' RACE reads and lists one entry per CDR3 protein. The sample lists over 250,000 distinct CDR3 sequences, over 4% seen once, with about 22% in the top ten. V lost 5 bases, J lost 1 base, and 9 bases stayed unmatched. Germline-derived CDR1 and CDR2 are DFQATT and SNEGSKA (reference sequence). The CDR3 consists of 17 residues. Study observations and caveats: Although most clonotypes did not, a small share appeared in both CD4 and CD8 compartments. Weaker overall was a secondary response that nonetheless peaked faster, on day 5 versus 15.

The table lists this clonotype with a few counts. Antigen specificity is unknown. This chain joins TRBV20-1 and TRBJ2-4; 12 bases agree with TRBD1. The source of this sequence is a man in his late teens or twenties who received the YFV17D yellow fever vaccine. The specimen comprised PBMCs, sampled 5 days after the yellow fever booster vaccination. CDR3: CSASGTGGTLAKNIQYF. The CDR3 bases are TGCAGTGCTTCCGGGACAGGGGGCACTCTGGCCAAAAACATTCAGTACTTC.